The 16 T cell receptor beta chains given below trace back to one sample, sequenced in a study of blood T cell repertoires in COVID-19. Using immunoSEQ multiplex PCR, the repertoire was profiled, and TCRdb retains in-frame clones only, with some absent. The table has approximately 99,000 clones, about 88% seen once. Sequenced material: peripheral blood. Receptor source: a human donor in a cohort sampled during active COVID-19.

This sequence joins TRBV6-5 and TRBJ2-2, with D unclear. Trimming removed 8 bases at V and 0 bases at J, with 13 bases between. Germline lookup yields CDR1 MNHEY and CDR2 SVGAGI. CDR3 size: 15 residues. The CDR3 DNA sequence: TGTGCCAGCCCTCCTACTGCTACGAACACCGGGGAGCTGTTTTTT. Protein: CASPPTATNTGELFF.

The chain joins TRBV5-4 to TRBJ2-3, with 7 bases fitting TRBD2. This CDR3 contains 14 residues. J lost 2 bases, V lost 6 bases, and 6 bases had no gene match. The germline gives CDR1 SGHNT, CDR2 YYREEE (reference sequence). The CDR3 loop reads CASTSAGLTDTQYF. DNA for the CDR3: TGTGCCAGCACCTCAGCGGGACTCACAGATACGCAGTATTTT.

V and J are TRBV19 and TRBJ2-7; tentatively, D is TRBD1 (6 bases). Germline V gene data show CDR1 as LNHDA and CDR2 as SQIVND (reference sequence). The CDR3 has 14 amino acids. The ends were cut back, 4 bases at V and 2 bases at J, with 12 bases in the middle. CDR3 nucleotides: TGTGCCAGTAGTACCACCGGACAGCCCTACGAGCAGTACTTC. Translation gives CASSTTGQPYEQYF.

V is TRBV19 and J is TRBJ1-2; 9 nucleotides line up with TRBD1. Per germline, CDR1 LNHDA and CDR2 SQIVND (reference sequence). J lost 3 bases, V lost 9 bases, and 14 bases had no gene match. The CDR3 length is 16 residues. In DNA form, the CDR3 reads TGTGCCAGCCTCAGGAGGGGACAGGGCGGGGACTATGGCTACACCTTC. It specifies CASLRRGQGGDYGYTF.

This clone was seen only once. The chain recombines TRBV6-5 with TRBJ1-4; tentative D call: TRBD1 (5 bases). CDR3 length: 13 amino acids. Germline CDR1 reads MNHEY; CDR2 reads SVGAGI. With 8 bases removed from V and 7 bases from J, the gap between germline ends came to 14 bases. CDR3 sequence reads: CASESQGGEKLFF. Written as DNA, the CDR3 is TGTGCCAGCGAATCCCAGGGTGGTGAAAAACTGTTTTTT.

The chain is built from TRBV3-1 (or the pseudogene TRBV3-2) and TRBJ2-7; the match to TRBD1 covers 11 bases. In germline, CDR1 is LGHDT, CDR2 YNNKEL (reference sequence). This CDR3 has 14 residues. Trimming cost V 5 bases and J 5 bases; bases outside gene matches: 5. The CDR3 here is CASSAGQGADEQYF. The CDR3 region has the DNA TGTGCCAGCAGCGCCGGACAGGGGGCCGACGAGCAGTACTTC.

The rearrangement uses TRBV12-3 or TRBV12-4 and TRBJ1-3, with no clear D. Trimming took off 10 bases at V and 4 bases at J, with 14 bases between the two ends. The CDR3 loop spans 13 amino acids. In DNA, the CDR3 is TGTGCCATCTTGGGCGGGTACGGAAACACCATATATTTT. Translating it yields CAILGGYGNTIYF.

The V call is TRBV28, the J call TRBJ1-3; possibly TRBD1 for D (6 bases). Between the trimmed V and J ends, which lost 1 base and 3 bases, there was a span of 13 bases. This CDR3 spans 16 amino acids. Germline loops: CDR1 MDHEN, CDR2 SYDVKM. Here the CDR3 reads CASSLSQTGFGNTIYF. The CDR3 coding sequence is TGTGCCAGCAGTTTATCGCAAACAGGGTTTGGAAACACCATATATTTT.

The V call is TRBV3-1 (or the pseudogene TRBV3-2), the J call TRBJ2-7, with D possibly matching TRBD1 (5 bases). V was pared by 7 bases and J by 6 bases, with 13 bases between. The CDR3 contains 12 residues. Germline CDR1 reads LGHDT; CDR2 reads YNNKEL (reference sequence). CDR3 DNA: TGTGCCAGCACGGCCCAGGGCGGCGAGCAGTACTTC. This sequence encodes CASTAQGGEQYF.

Concerning this clone itself: No conserved phenylalanine or tryptophan is present at the end of the CDR3, so a read error is the likely explanation. Because the CDR3's place on the DNA is in doubt, the DNA is left out and the CDR3 is given as listed by TCRdb. The rearrangement joins TRBV5-1 to TRBJ1-4. The CDR3 is 11 amino acids long, termini counted. CDR1 is SGHRS and CDR2 is YFSETQ in the germline V gene. The CDR3 sequence: CASSKPGLGAS.

A single count supports this clone. The chain combines TRBV7-6 with TRBJ2-3; 16 bases line up with TRBD2. Per germline, CDR1 SGHVS and CDR2 FNYEAQ. The CDR3 is made up of 20 amino acids. Trimming took 3 bases from V and 6 from J; bases not matched to a gene: 15. This CDR3 is CASSFSIPGLAGGPEDTQYF. CDR3 coding DNA: TGTGCCAGCAGCTTTTCGATTCCGGGACTAGCGGGAGGGCCGGAGGATACGCAGTATTTT. The variable domain in full, completed from reference TRBV7-6 and TRBJ2-3, reads GAGVSQSPRYKVTKRGQDVALRCDPISGHVSLYWYRQALGQGPEFLTYFNYEAQQDKSGLPNDRFSAERPEGSISTLTIQRTEQRDSAMYRCASSFSIPGLAGGPEDTQYFGPGTRLTVL.

In its sample, this clone was seen once. The J gene is TRBJ2-7, the V gene TRBV2; 9 bases map to TRBD1. This CDR3 has 17 residues. V gave up 0 bases and J gave up 7 bases; unmatched junction bases: 13. Germline V gene sequence: CDR1 SNHLY, CDR2 FYNNEI. CDR3 loop: CASSEARSGTGNREQYF. CDR3 nucleotide sequence: TGTGCCAGCAGTGAAGCGAGGAGCGGGACAGGGAATAGGGAGCAGTACTTC.

The chain combines TRBV10-3 with TRBJ2-1; weak D call: TRBD2 (6 bases). Germline-derived CDR1 and CDR2 are ENHRY and SYGVKD. The CDR3 is 12 residues long. Trimming cost V 10 bases and J 6 bases, with 13 bases left between them. The CDR3, as DNA: TGTGCCACTTCCTGGGAGGCCAATGAGCAGTTCTTC. It yields the protein CATSWEANEQFF.

As for this clone: One end of the junction fails to match germline, which may point to a read error. V and J are TRBV19 and TRBJ2-1; 10 nucleotides match TRBD1. The CDR3 has 18 residues. Germline lookup yields CDR1 LNHDA and CDR2 SQIVND (reference sequence). CDR3 sequence: CASSVSSGTGVFYDEQFF. CDR3 coding DNA: TGTGCCAGTAGTGTCTCCTCCGGGACAGGGGTTTTCTACGATGAGCAGTTCTTC.

The rearrangement uses TRBV5-5 and TRBJ2-7; the match to TRBD1 covers 8 bases. Unmatched junction bases numbered 9, after V lost 3 bases and J lost 1 base. The CDR3 sequence is 16 residues long. The germline gives CDR1 SGHKS, CDR2 YYEKEE (reference sequence). CDR3 sequence (DNA): TGTGCCAGCAGCTCTCCCCTCGGACAGGGTTCCTACGAGCAGTACTTC. It yields the protein CASSSPLGQGSYEQYF.

The V call is TRBV27, the J call TRBJ2-7; 8 nucleotides agree with TRBD1. Germline V gives CDR1 MNHEY, CDR2 SMNVEV (reference sequence). CDR3 length equals 13 residues. The junction had 3 bases not matched to a gene; V was cut back by 6 bases and J by 2 bases. Written as DNA, the CDR3 is TGTGCCAGCAGAGCGACAGGGGCCTACGAGCAGTACTTC. Translating it yields CASRATGAYEQYF.